These 7 T cell receptor beta chains originate from one sample sequenced in a study of blood T cell repertoires in COVID-19 (dated by TCRdb to 2020 to 2022). Preparation of the library involved the immunoSEQ multiplex PCR assay. The source is immuneACCESS, and TCRdb retained only in-frame sequences with V and J called. Part of the clones is not carried over; for the studies checked, unresolved V genes explain less than half of this, and the remainder is unexplained. This sample has approximately 360,000 clones in its table, and roughly 90% of those were observed once. Approximately 1.2% of the sample is in the top ten clones. Material for sequencing was peripheral blood. The receptors were sampled from a man aged 40-50 years with acute or convalescent COVID-19.

CDR3 sequence (DNA): TGTGCCAGCAGCTTAGGTAACAGGCCATCGAACCGCAATGAGCAGTTCTTC. It yields the protein CASSLGNRPSNRNEQFF. The rearrangement uses TRBV7-9 and TRBJ2-1; D perhaps matches TRBD1 (5 bases). The ends were cut back, 1 base at V and 6 bases at J, with 19 bases in the middle. CDR3 length equals 17 residues. Germline V gives CDR1 SEHNR, CDR2 FQNEAQ (reference sequence).

The chain uses TRBV7-2 and TRBJ2-1; possibly TRBD2 for D (5 bases). Germline lookup yields CDR1 SGHTA and CDR2 FQGNSA. The CDR3 has 15 amino acids. V was clipped by 5 bases and J by 0 bases, with 11 bases between them. The CDR3 sequence: CASSRGGSSYNEQFF. DNA of the CDR3: TGTGCCAGCAGCCGCGGTGGGAGCTCCTACAATGAGCAGTTCTTC.

The V gene is TRBV18, the J gene TRBJ2-7, with a tentative D call TRBD2 (5 bases). The CDR3 has 16 residues. Germline CDR1 and CDR2: KGHSH and LQKENI. Trimming removed 1 base from V and 2 bases from J, with 15 bases in between. In DNA form, the CDR3 reads TGTGCCAGCTCACCACGGAGGCGAGACGAGACCTACGAGCAGTACTTC. Protein product: CASSPRRRDETYEQYF.

The chain is built from TRBV6-1 and TRBJ1-6, with D possibly TRBD1 on 5 matching bases. The V end lost 2 bases, the J end lost 6 bases, and 5 bases lay between the germline ends. This CDR3 region has 13 residues. CDR1 is MNHNS and CDR2 is SASEGT in the germline V gene. The CDR3 is CASSEQGNSPLHF. In DNA, the CDR3 is TGTGCCAGCAGTGAACAGGGTAATTCACCCCTCCACTTT.

This clone has just one count. The chain combines TRBV7-9 with TRBJ2-1, with D tentatively TRBD1 (5 bases). The length of the CDR3 is 14 residues. Trimming pared 6 bases from V and 7 bases from J, leaving 16 bases between. The germline V gene has CDR1 SEHNR and CDR2 FQNEAQ (reference sequence). This chain's CDR3 is CASSQIGHRNEQFF. The CDR3 nucleotides are TGTGCCAGCAGTCAAATCGGACACAGAAATGAGCAGTTCTTC.

The V and J genes are TRBV10-3 and TRBJ2-2; 11 bases agree with TRBD1. The CDR3 spans 15 residues. The V gene's germline CDR1 is ENHRY and CDR2 SYGVKD. V trimming: 6 bases; J trimming: 0 bases; junction bases outside the gene matches: 0. Here the CDR3 reads CAIRGQGANTGELFF. The CDR3 bases are TGTGCCATCAGGGGACAGGGGGCGAACACCGGGGAGCTGTTTTTT.

This clone appeared once. V is TRBV6-5 and J is TRBJ1-6; D not certain. The CDR3 is 15 residues long. CDR1 is MNHEY, CDR2 SVGAGI, per germline. Trimming removed 2 bases from V and 4 bases from J, with 9 bases in between. CDR3 amino acids: CASSYEAPYNSPLHF. The CDR3 DNA is TGTGCCAGCAGTTACGAAGCCCCTTATAATTCACCCCTCCACTTT.